The clone carrying this TCR beta chain was observed at least ten times. The antigen remains unidentified. This CDR3 contains 15 residues. V shed 5 bases and J 4 bases; nucleotides not matched to a gene: 4. Germline V CDR1 and CDR2: SGHAT, FQNNGV. This entry comes from a study of identical twins. Study results and caveats: Reduced insertions were recorded for abundant cord blood beta clonotypes, with no such pattern in memory repertoires.

Each CDR3 protein gets one entry after TCRdb re-called the 5' RACE reads with MiXCR. The sample contains some 500,000 distinct CDR3 sequences, approximately 9.6% of which appear only once. The data were also submitted as part of a second study, on yellow fever vaccine responses in identical twins.

The source of this sequence is a woman aged 18-30 years in good health. Sequenced material: PBMCs. This chain links TRBV11-2 with TRBJ2-1, with 11 positions matching TRBD2. Here the CDR3 DNA reads TGTGCCAGCAGCAAGACTAGCGGGACATACAATGAGCAGTTCTTC. Amino acids: CASSKTSGTYNEQFF.